At least ten counts were recorded for the clone carrying this TCR beta chain. These data originate in a study of T cells in Graves' hyperthyroidism and ophthalmopathy. TCR beta CDR3 regions were amplified from RNA. Initially, a first-round RT-PCR of the TCR CDR3 employed the HTBI primer set. TCRdb itself ran the multiplex PCR reads through MiXCR, one entry per CDR3 protein. Of about 610,000 distinct CDR3 sequences listed, roughly 46% are singletons. The TCR sequence derives from a young woman with Graves' hyperthyroidism. The sequencing sample was made of peripheral blood or thyroid tissue (not recorded which).

CDR3 nucleotides: TGCGCCAGCAGCTCGGAAGCGGGACTATGGTCCTACGAGCAGTACTTC. Translating gives CASSSEAGLWSYEQYF. The rearrangement links TRBV5-1 to TRBJ2-7; 7 nucleotides align to TRBD2. The CDR3 has 16 residues. Germline CDR1 and CDR2: SGHRS and YFSETQ. Germline trimming cut 3 bases from V and 1 base from J; bases unmatched to any gene: 10.